One sample yielded the 29 T cell receptor beta chains listed below, sequenced in a study of blood T cell repertoires in COVID-19. Generated by immunoSEQ multiplex PCR, the TCRdb table keeps only in-frame clones and is missing some. The sample has some 120,000 clones, 75% to 80% seen once. The sample comprised peripheral blood. Receptors originate from a human donor in a cohort sampled during active COVID-19.

This chain connects TRBV10-3 to TRBJ2-1; TRBD1 matches at 12 bases. The CDR3 has 20 residues. V gave up 3 bases and J gave up 0 bases; unmatched junction bases: 12. Germline CDR1 ENHRY, CDR2 SYGVKD. CDR3 sequence: CAISELAGQGALSSYNEQFF. The CDR3 coding sequence is TGTGCCATCAGTGAATTAGCGGGACAGGGGGCCCTTAGCTCCTACAATGAGCAGTTCTTC.

The V gene is TRBV10-3, the J gene TRBJ1-1, with TRBD1 matching 10 bases. Germline CDR1 reads ENHRY; CDR2 reads SYGVKD. J gave up 4 bases and V 5 bases, and 4 bases lay outside the gene matches. CDR3 length: 14 amino acids. As DNA, the CDR3 is TGTGCCATCAGTCGGGGACAGGGGAGCACTGAAGCTTTCTTT. Its protein product is CAISRGQGSTEAFF.

The rearrangement links TRBV12-3 or TRBV12-4 to TRBJ2-7; perhaps TRBD2 as D (5 bases). The CDR3 contains 13 residues. V was cut by 8 bases and J by 0 bases, with 11 bases left in between. The CDR3 DNA is TGTGCCAGCGCGCCGGGGAGCTCCTACGAGCAGTACTTC. Translation gives CASAPGSSYEQYF.

V usage is TRBV6-6 and J usage is TRBJ1-1; 9 bases align to TRBD1. With 6 bases clipped from V and 8 bases from J, the junction kept 13 bases outside the gene matches. Germline V lookup: CDR1 MNHNY, CDR2 SVGAGI (reference sequence). The CDR3 is made up of 15 amino acids. For the CDR3, the DNA is TGTGCCAGCAGGGGACAGGGCGCCAACCGTTCAGAAGCTTTCTTT. Translated: CASRGQGANRSEAFF.

This clone was recorded once. The V and J genes are TRBV25-1 and TRBJ1-1, with no clear D. CDR3 length: 12 amino acids. V shed 8 bases and J shed 4 bases, with 11 bases lying between them. The germline CDR1 and CDR2 sequences are MGHDK and SYGVNS. The CDR3 DNA is TGTGCCAGCGGCCCGGGAACCACTGAAGCTTTCTTT. Translating gives CASGPGTTEAFF.

The chain combines TRBV12-5 with TRBJ2-7, with 10 bases aligning to TRBD1. J lost 3 bases, V lost 1 base, and 6 bases had no gene match. The V gene's germline CDR1 is LGHNT and CDR2 FRNRAP. The CDR3 is 16 residues long. CDR3 region: CASGLATGTGVYEQYF. For the CDR3, the DNA is TGTGCTAGTGGTTTGGCTACCGGGACAGGGGTCTACGAGCAGTACTTC.

The chain links TRBV11-3 to TRBJ2-1, with D possibly being TRBD2 (5 bases). The germline V gene has CDR1 SGHNT and CDR2 YENEEA. The CDR3 extends over 16 amino acids. The V end was cut by 0 bases, the J end by 0 bases, with 9 bases between. In DNA form, the CDR3 reads TGTGCCAGCAGCTTAGATCTGAGCGGCTCCTACAATGAGCAGTTCTTC. Its protein is CASSLDLSGSYNEQFF.

This clone was detected only a few times. V and J are TRBV28 and TRBJ2-7; D gene unclear. In germline, CDR1 is MDHEN, CDR2 SYDVKM. V lost 2 bases, J lost 7 bases, and 9 bases lay in between. This CDR3 has 12 amino acids. The CDR3: CASSLKEWEQYF. The CDR3 nucleotides are TGTGCCAGCAGTTTAAAAGAGTGGGAGCAGTACTTC.

This CDR3 reads CSVETQGYTF. DNA for the CDR3: TGCAGCGTTGAGACACAGGGCTACACCTTC. The rearrangement uses TRBV29-1 and TRBJ1-2; no reliable D call. The CDR3 consists of 10 residues. The germline V gene has CDR1 SQVTM and CDR2 ANQGSEA. The V and J ends lost 3 bases and 8 bases respectively, with 7 bases between them. Based on the CDR3 plus reference TRBV29-1 and TRBJ1-2, the full variable domain is SAVISQKPSRDICQRGTSLTIQCQVDSQVTMMFWYRQQPGQSLTLIATANQGSEATYESGFVIDKFPISRPNLTFSTLTVSNMSPEDSSIYLCSVETQGYTFGSGTRLTVV.

The chain carries TRBV7-6 and TRBJ2-7; 9 bases are a match to TRBD1. J was trimmed by 5 bases and V by 4 bases; bases with no gene match: 9. The germline gives CDR1 SGHVS, CDR2 FNYEAQ. The CDR3 totals 15 residues. The CDR3 DNA follows: TGTGCCAGCAGCTCCTCCGGGACAGGGAATCACGAGCAGTACTTC. Translating it yields CASSSSGTGNHEQYF.

V gene TRBV18 combines with J gene TRBJ2-7, with 8 bases identical to TRBD1. The V gene's germline CDR1 is KGHSH and CDR2 LQKENI. V lost 3 bases to trimming and J lost 3 bases; unmatched junction nucleotides: 7. This CDR3 is 15 amino acids long. CDR3 sequence reads: CASSPGGQVGYEQYF. The CDR3 DNA reads as TGTGCCAGCTCACCTGGGGGACAGGTAGGCTACGAGCAGTACTTC.

V is TRBV28 and J is TRBJ2-7; D perhaps matches TRBD2 (7 bases). Trimming took 2 bases from V and 3 from J, leaving 23 bases between them. Germline-derived CDR1 and CDR2 are MDHEN and SYDVKM. This CDR3 has 18 amino acids. In nucleotides, the CDR3 is TGTGCCAGCAGTTTAGGCCGTGGGGGGGGCGTTTCCCTCTACGAGCAGTACTTC. Amino acid sequence: CASSLGRGGGVSLYEQYF.

This clone was seen a single time. The chain carries TRBV6-5 and TRBJ1-2; TRBD1 is a possible D gene (6 bases). V lost 7 bases to trimming and J lost 7 bases, with 19 bases between them. The germline V gene has CDR1 MNHEY and CDR2 SVGAGI. This CDR3 region has 14 residues. CDR3 sequence (DNA): TGTGCCAGCACCGCAGGGGCAGGGGATAGTGGCTACACCTTC. Translating gives CASTAGAGDSGYTF.

The rearrangement joins TRBV6-4 to TRBJ1-2; 8 bases map to TRBD1. Germline loops: CDR1 MRHNA, CDR2 SNTAGT. The CDR3 sequence is 18 residues long. With 0 bases clipped from V and 8 bases from J, the junction kept 17 bases outside the gene matches. DNA for the CDR3: TGTGCCAGCAGTGACTCTAGGACAGGGTACGGACCAGCCAGGGGCTACACCTTC. Translation gives CASSDSRTGYGPARGYTF.

The rearrangement links TRBV6-1 to TRBJ2-7; TRBD2 agrees at 8 bases. Looked up from germline, CDR1 is MNHNS and CDR2 is SASEGT. V was clipped by 0 bases and J by 6 bases; unmatched bases: 7. The CDR3 spans 15 residues. CDR3 sequence reads: CASSEAAGGGLEQYF. CDR3 in DNA: TGTGCCAGCAGTGAAGCTGCGGGGGGTGGGCTCGAGCAGTACTTC.

The V and J genes are TRBV11-2 and TRBJ2-5; D perhaps matches TRBD1 (6 bases). The CDR3 extends over 13 amino acids. CDR1 is SGHAT and CDR2 is FQNNGV in the germline V gene. V shed 4 bases and J shed 1 base, with 7 bases lying between them. The CDR3: CASSSGAQETQYF. DNA for the CDR3: TGTGCCAGCAGCTCAGGGGCCCAAGAGACCCAGTACTTC.

The V call is TRBV3-1 (or the pseudogene TRBV3-2), the J call TRBJ2-7; possibly TRBD2 for D (6 bases). Trimming took off 4 bases at V and 5 bases at J, with 15 bases between the two ends. Germline CDR1 is LGHDT and CDR2 is YNNKEL (reference sequence). The CDR3 is 14 amino acids. For the CDR3, the DNA is TGTGCCAGCAGCCTGGGACTGGGTAATCACGAGCAGTACTTC. This translates into CASSLGLGNHEQYF.

V gene TRBV3-1 (or the pseudogene TRBV3-2) combines with J gene TRBJ2-7, with D perhaps TRBD2 (6 bases). Germline V lookup: CDR1 LGHDT, CDR2 YNNKEL (reference sequence). The CDR3 has 14 amino acids. The germline V and J ends were trimmed by 1 base and 1 base, with 8 bases remaining between them. The CDR3 is CASSQAAGSYEQYF. The CDR3 DNA is TGTGCCAGCAGCCAAGCGGCGGGGTCCTACGAGCAGTACTTC.

This chain links TRBV5-1 with TRBJ2-7; weak D call: TRBD2 (5 bases). V was clipped by 0 bases and J by 7 bases, with 11 bases between them. This CDR3 is built from 13 residues. Germline V CDR1 and CDR2: SGHRS, YFSETQ. The CDR3 nucleotides read TGCGCCAGCAGCTTGGTCCCCTCGGGGGAGCAGTACTTC. It translates to CASSLVPSGEQYF. Complete variable domain (other parts from reference TRBV5-1 and TRBJ2-7): KAGVTQTPRYLIKTRGQQVTLSCSPISGHRSVSWYQQTPGQGLQFLFEYFSETQRNKGNFPGRFSGRQFSNSRSEMNVSTLELGDSALYLCASSLVPSGEQYFGPGTRLTVT.

This clone was counted only a few times. The chain carries TRBV7-9 and TRBJ2-7; 9 positions agree with TRBD2. Looked up from germline, CDR1 is SEHNR and CDR2 is FQNEAQ (reference sequence). This CDR3 is 16 amino acids long. V lost 4 bases, J lost 5 bases, and 12 bases stayed unmatched. The CDR3 region has the DNA TGTGCCAGCAGCTCCCCCGTGGGCGGGAGGGCGGACGAGCAGTACTTC. Protein sequence: CASSSPVGGRADEQYF.

J is TRBJ2-7 and V is TRBV27; 11 positions agree with TRBD2. V dropped 3 bases and J dropped 0; count of bases not matched to a gene: 1. CDR1 and CDR2 from the germline V gene are MNHEY and SMNVEV (reference sequence). The CDR3 length is 15 residues. CDR3 amino acids: CASSFGLAGSYEQYF. In DNA, the CDR3 is TGTGCCAGCAGTTTCGGACTAGCGGGCTCCTACGAGCAGTACTTC.

The chain is built from TRBV5-8 and TRBJ2-1; perhaps TRBD2 as D (5 bases). Germline values: CDR1 SGHTS, CDR2 YDEGEE. V was cut by 1 base and J by 1 base, with 9 bases left in between. This CDR3 has 15 amino acids. The CDR3 is CASSLRTPSYNEQFF. CDR3 bases: TGTGCCAGCAGCTTGCGGACTCCTTCCTACAATGAGCAGTTCTTC.

The chain recombines TRBV24-1 with TRBJ2-7, with 8 bases lining up with TRBD1. CDR3 length: 13 residues. Germline CDR1 KGHDR, CDR2 SFDVKD. The V and J ends lost 3 bases and 5 bases, in that order; junction bases with no gene match: 2. CDR3 DNA sequence: TGTGCCACCAGTGATACGGACAGGGACGAGCAGTACTTC. This sequence encodes CATSDTDRDEQYF.

For the CDR3, the DNA is TGTGCCAGCAGCTTGGGGGCGGGGGCGAAGACTGAAGCTTTCTTT. This sequence encodes CASSLGAGAKTEAFF. J is TRBJ1-1 and V is TRBV5-5, with a tentative D call TRBD1 (6 bases). The CDR3 length is 15 residues. Germline CDR1 and CDR2: SGHKS and YYEKEE (reference sequence). V was trimmed by 0 bases and J by 5 bases, leaving 14 bases between them.

DNA for the CDR3: TGCGCCAGCAGCCAGGACAGGGCGAATTCCTACGAGCAGTACTTC. Translating gives CASSQDRANSYEQYF. The genes are TRBV5-1 and TRBJ2-7, with 8 bases fitting TRBD1. Germline V gives CDR1 SGHRS, CDR2 YFSETQ. Unmatched junction bases numbered 7, after V lost 4 bases and J lost 1 base. CDR3 length: 15 residues. The variable domain in full, with the rest retrieved from reference TRBV5-1 and TRBJ2-7, is KAGVTQTPRYLIKTRGQQVTLSCSPISGHRSVSWYQQTPGQGLQFLFEYFSETQRNKGNFPGRFSGRQFSNSRSEMNVSTLELGDSALYLCASSQDRANSYEQYFGPGTRLTVT.

V gene TRBV12-5 combines with J gene TRBJ2-5, with a tentative D call TRBD1 (7 bases). Trimming took off 1 base at V and 5 bases at J, with 11 bases between the two ends. The CDR3 consists of 14 residues. Germline assignment: CDR1 LGHNT and CDR2 FRNRAP. CDR3 sequence reads: CASGLATGRETQYF. Written as DNA, the CDR3 is TGTGCTAGTGGTTTGGCGACAGGGAGGGAGACCCAGTACTTC. The full variable domain, its missing parts supplied by reference TRBV12-5 and TRBJ2-5, is DARVTQTPRHKVTEMGQEVTMRCQPILGHNTVFWYRQTMMQGLELLAYFRNRAPLDDSGMPKDRFSAEMPDATLATLKIQPSEPRDSAVYFCASGLATGRETQYFGPGTRLLVL.

The rearrangement joins TRBV7-6 to TRBJ2-7; 10 bases match TRBD2. CDR1 and CDR2 from the germline V gene are SGHVS and FNYEAQ. The CDR3 has 15 residues. Trimming took 5 bases from V and 0 from J; bases not matched to a gene: 4. CDR3 nucleotide sequence: TGTGCCAGCAGCCCGGGACTAGCGAACTCCTACGAGCAGTACTTC. Its protein is CASSPGLANSYEQYF.

This chain links TRBV7-8 with TRBJ1-2, with 7 bases matching TRBD1. From germline, CDR1 is SGHVS and CDR2 FQNEAQ. There are 13 residues in the CDR3. V was pared by 5 bases and J by 7 bases, with 7 bases of the junction left unmatched. The CDR3 DNA follows: TGTGCCAGCAGCCCAGGGACAGTTGGTGGCTACACCTTC. Its translation: CASSPGTVGGYTF.

This clone was seen a few times. In DNA form, the CDR3 reads TGTGCCAGCAGCTCTACCGGGACAGGGGTCAATGAGCAGTTCTTC. As protein: CASSSTGTGVNEQFF. V usage is TRBV7-9 and J usage is TRBJ2-1; the match to TRBD1 covers 10 bases. The J segment lost 6 bases and the V segment lost 4 bases, leaving 6 bases of the junction unmatched. The CDR3 extends over 15 amino acids. Germline V gene lookup returns CDR1 SEHNR and CDR2 FQNEAQ (reference sequence).